One and the same sample provided the 18 T cell receptor beta chains below, sequenced in a study of T cell repertoires in cytomegalovirus infection. MiXCR, applied by TCRdb to the reads, yields one record per CDR3 protein. This sample has 100,000 to 150,000 distinct CDR3 sequences, with 7% to 9.5% found just once. Sequenced input: PBMCs. Receptors were obtained from a human donor in good health (CMV status not recorded). Some clones in this sample may be carry-over from other donors' samples.

This clonotype was seen only a few times. J is TRBJ1-1 and V is TRBV29-1; D not resolved. The CDR3 has 14 amino acids. Trimming left V 8 bases short and J 1 base short, with 17 bases between. The germline gives CDR1 SQVTM, CDR2 ANQGSEA. The CDR3 here is CSQNDPMGNTEAFF. For the CDR3, the DNA is TGCAGCCAAAACGACCCTATGGGGAACACTGAAGCTTTCTTT.

This clonotype was found many times. The chain uses TRBV7-9 and TRBJ2-5, with a possible D match to TRBD2 (6 bases). Germline CDR1 is SEHNR and CDR2 is FQNEAQ (reference sequence). The CDR3 runs 15 residues. V lost 7 bases and J lost 1, with 16 bases in between. The CDR3 nucleotides read TGTGCCAGCAACAATGGAGGGGCACCCCAAGAGACCCAGTACTTC. Protein sequence: CASNNGGAPQETQYF.

This clonotype appeared many times. The rearrangement uses TRBV4-1 and TRBJ1-2; D is perhaps TRBD1 (5 bases). Germline values: CDR1 MGHRA, CDR2 YSYEKL. Deletions cut 4 bases from V and 2 bases from J, with 11 bases between. This CDR3 is built from 14 residues. The CDR3, as DNA: TGCGCCAGCAGCCCCCGGGACCGCAACTATGGCTACACCTTC. Its translation: CASSPRDRNYGYTF.

This clonotype was seen repeatedly, ten times or more. The rearrangement uses TRBV7-2 and TRBJ2-7, with a weak D call TRBD2 (5 bases). This CDR3 is built from 14 residues. Between the trimmed V and J ends, which lost 4 bases and 0 bases, there was a span of 10 bases. Germline CDR1 is SGHTA and CDR2 is FQGNSA. As DNA, the CDR3 is TGTGCCAGCAGCTCGGACTCGTTCTCCTACGAGCAGTACTTC. It encodes CASSSDSFSYEQYF.

This clonotype was counted many times. This chain links TRBV4-1 with TRBJ1-2; D perhaps matches TRBD1 (5 bases). The CDR3 spans 14 residues. Germline CDR1 and CDR2: MGHRA and YSYEKL. Trimming removed 4 bases at V and 4 bases at J, with 13 bases between. This CDR3 is CASSPSKGPYGYTF. In nucleotides, the CDR3 is TGCGCCAGCAGCCCCTCGAAGGGGCCCTATGGCTACACCTTC.

The chain uses TRBV7-9 and TRBJ2-3, with D perhaps TRBD2 (6 bases). Trimming removed 7 bases from V and 6 bases from J, with 14 bases in between. CDR1 and CDR2 (germline): SEHNR, FQNEAQ (reference sequence). The CDR3 runs 13 residues. Here the CDR3 reads CASIFMGGDTQYF. DNA for the CDR3: TGTGCCAGCATCTTTATGGGGGGTGATACGCAGTATTTT.

This clonotype was seen at least ten times. The gene calls are TRBV7-2 and TRBJ2-1; weak D call: TRBD2 (6 bases). V was shortened by 3 bases and J by 8 bases, with 17 bases between the two germline ends. CDR1 and CDR2 from the germline V gene are SGHTA and FQGNSA. The CDR3 totals 15 residues. The CDR3 nucleotides read TGTGCCAGCAGCTTGGCGGCGGGGCTTAGGGATGAGCAGTTCTTC. Amino acid sequence: CASSLAAGLRDEQFF.

About this clonotype: A much larger clone is a single base away; this may be a read error. This sequence joins TRBV12-3 or TRBV12-4 and TRBJ1-4; the D is unclear. V lost 3 bases to trimming and J lost 7 bases, with 9 bases between them. There are 13 residues in the CDR3. The CDR3 DNA sequence: TGTGCCAGCAGTTTGTTGGGTCTTGAAAAACTGTTTTTT. Protein: CASSLLGLEKLFF.

In its sample, this clonotype was seen many times. An end of the junction differs from the germline gene, which may be a read error. The J gene is TRBJ1-6, the V gene TRBV7-2, with 7 nucleotides matching TRBD1. The germline V gene has CDR1 SGHTA and CDR2 FQGNSA. This CDR3 has 16 amino acids. CDR3 residues: CASSPGGHSFNSPLHF. The CDR3 DNA sequence: TGTGCCAGCAGTCCAGGGGGACACTCCTTTAATTCACCCCTCCACTTT.

The rearrangement uses TRBV9 and TRBJ1-1; 8 positions agree with TRBD1. With 0 bases clipped from V and 5 bases from J, the junction kept 9 bases outside the gene matches. Germline V CDR1 and CDR2: SGDLS, YYNGEE. The CDR3 length is 16 residues. CDR3 sequence (DNA): TGTGCCAGCAGCGTAGCTGGGCCAGGGGGCCCGACTGAAGCTTTCTTT. Its translation is CASSVAGPGGPTEAFF.

This chain connects TRBV19 to TRBJ2-1; D is possibly TRBD1 or TRBD2 (5 bases each). CDR3 length equals 17 residues. CDR1 and CDR2 from the germline V gene are LNHDA and SQIVND (reference sequence). Trimming removed 3 bases at V and 0 bases at J, with 15 bases between. The CDR3 region has the DNA TGTGCCAGTAGTATCCCCCCGGGACGGAGCTCCTACAATGAGCAGTTCTTC. This sequence encodes CASSIPPGRSSYNEQFF. The whole variable domain, filled in from reference TRBV19 and TRBJ2-1, reads DGGITQSPKYLFRKEGQNVTLSCEQNLNHDAMYWYRQDPGQGLRLIYYSQIVNDFQKGDIAEGYSVSREKKESFPLTVTSAQKNPTAFYLCASSIPPGRSSYNEQFFGPGTRLTVL.

This clonotype was observed a handful of times. The J gene is TRBJ2-5, the V gene TRBV12-3 or TRBV12-4; 8 nucleotides agree with TRBD1. V lost 5 bases and J lost 4; bases outside the gene matches: 6. This CDR3 is built from 14 residues. Here the CDR3 reads CASSPTGGGETQYF. As DNA, the CDR3 is TGTGCCAGCAGTCCTACAGGGGGAGGAGAGACCCAGTACTTC.

The chain employs TRBV28 and TRBJ1-4, with 7 bases fitting TRBD1. Germline values: CDR1 MDHEN, CDR2 SYDVKM. The CDR3 is 15 amino acids. The junction had 10 bases not matched to a gene; V was cut back by 5 bases and J by 7 bases. The CDR3 DNA reads TGTGCCAGCAGTACCCGACAGGGATGGGGTGAAAAACTGTTTTTT. Its translation: CASSTRQGWGEKLFF. The variable domain in full, completed from reference TRBV28 and TRBJ1-4, reads DVKVTQSSRYLVKRTGEKVFLECVQDMDHENMFWYRQDPGLGLRLIYFSYDVKMKEKGDIPEGYSVSREKKERFSLILESASTNQTSMYLCASSTRQGWGEKLFFGSGTQLSVL.

This clonotype has at least ten counts. The chain employs TRBV12-3 or TRBV12-4 and TRBJ1-2; 8 nucleotides line up with TRBD1. The CDR3 has 14 amino acids. The ends lost 2 bases at V and 6 bases at J; junction bases unmatched: 5. The CDR3 is CASSLRRTGNGYTF. The CDR3 DNA is TGTGCCAGCAGTTTAAGAAGGACAGGGAATGGCTACACCTTC.

Remarks on this clonotype: A much larger clone lies one base from this, so it may be a read error. The V gene is TRBV19, the J gene TRBJ1-5; D gene unclear. In germline, CDR1 is LNHDA, CDR2 SQIVND (reference sequence). V lost 11 bases and J lost 9, with 35 bases in between. CDR3 length equals 18 residues. CDR3 sequence: CAGQTRDSLIRPVRPQHF. DNA of the CDR3: TGTGCCGGTCAAACCAGAGATAGTCTAATACGGCCCGTTCGGCCCCAGCATTTT.

This clonotype came up a few times. The rearrangement links TRBV19 to TRBJ2-2, with 7 nucleotides matching TRBD1. Losses at the gene ends were 11 bases for V and 5 bases for J; bases not matched to a gene: 14. The CDR3 sequence is 15 residues long. Germline lookup yields CDR1 LNHDA and CDR2 SQIVND (reference sequence). The CDR3 region is CAGKGGTGVTGELFF. In DNA form, the CDR3 reads TGTGCCGGTAAAGGGGGCACCGGGGTAACCGGGGAGCTGTTTTTT.

With regard to this clonotype: Since a much larger clone is just one base distant, this may be a read error. The V gene is TRBV27, the J gene TRBJ2-1; tentative D call: TRBD2 (6 bases). This CDR3 has 18 residues. The germline V gene encodes CDR1 MNHEY and CDR2 SMNVEV (reference sequence). Between the trimmed V and J ends, which lost 3 bases and 3 bases, there was a span of 21 bases. This chain's CDR3 is CASSFRPSEAYLYNEQFF. Written as DNA, the CDR3 is TGTGCCAGCAGTTTTAGGCCTAGCGAGGCGTATCTCTACAATGAGCAGTTCTTC.

This clonotype was observed at least ten times. This chain connects TRBV19 to TRBJ2-1; D gene uncertain. Per germline, CDR1 LNHDA and CDR2 SQIVND (reference sequence). Trimming shortened V by 8 bases and J by 0 bases, and 11 bases separated the two germline ends. The CDR3 is 14 residues long. The CDR3 nucleotides are TGTGCCAGTGACGACCGTAGCTCCTACAATGAGCAGTTCTTC. It codes for CASDDRSSYNEQFF.